Listed below are T cell receptor beta chains from one sample, sequenced in a study of cytomegalovirus exposure and HLA in healthy donors. Clones were sequenced by immunoSEQ multiplex PCR, and TCRdb holds only the in-frame ones, with some missing. The sample records nearly 110,000 clones, roughly 80% being singletons. The sequencing sample was made of PBMCs. These receptors were taken from a man younger than 45 in good health and CMV-seropositive. Both conserved end residues are trimmed from each CDR3.

TRBJ1-2,TRBV14,14,ASSLLPGTGVGGYT
TRBJ1-2,TRBV7-9,12,ASSRDRYNYGYT
TRBJ1-2,TRBV6-5,11,ASRVRTGHGYT
TRBJ1-2,TRBV10-3,14,ATTTPDRVNNYGYT
TRBJ2-3,TRBV5-1,13,ASSLGEPSTDTQY
TRBJ2-1,TRBV6-1,13,ASSPPDWVYNEQF
TRBJ2-1,TRBV6-1,11,ASSEAAGYEQF
TRBJ2-7,TRBV6-6,13,ASSSEGQGPYEQY
TRBJ1-1,TRBV5-6,9,ASSRGGEAF
TRBJ2-1,TRBV7-8,11,ASRQTEYNEQF
TRBJ1-1,TRBV6-1,15,ASSEAGGTDMNTEAF
TRBJ1-2,TRBV5-4,13,ASSLAFQAGYGYT
TRBJ1-1,TRBV18,12,ASRSGGLSTEAF
TRBJ2-7,TRBV18,12,ASSTSFLSYEQY
TRBJ2-3,TRBV5-1,15,ASSWTSGGASADTQY